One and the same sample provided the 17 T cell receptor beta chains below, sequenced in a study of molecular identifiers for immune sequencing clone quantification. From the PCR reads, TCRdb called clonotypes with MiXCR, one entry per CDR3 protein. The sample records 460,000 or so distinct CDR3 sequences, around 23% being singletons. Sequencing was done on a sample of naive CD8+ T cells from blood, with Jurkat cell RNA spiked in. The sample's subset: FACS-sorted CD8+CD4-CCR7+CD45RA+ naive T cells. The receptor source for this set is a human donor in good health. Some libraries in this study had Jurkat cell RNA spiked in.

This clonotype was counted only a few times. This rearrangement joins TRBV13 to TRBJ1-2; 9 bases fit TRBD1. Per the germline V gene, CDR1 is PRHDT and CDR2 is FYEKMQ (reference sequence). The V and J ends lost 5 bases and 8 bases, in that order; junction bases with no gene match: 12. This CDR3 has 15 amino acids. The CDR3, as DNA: TGTGCCAGCAGCCTGGACAGGGGAGATTCGGAAGGCTACACCTTC. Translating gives CASSLDRGDSEGYTF.

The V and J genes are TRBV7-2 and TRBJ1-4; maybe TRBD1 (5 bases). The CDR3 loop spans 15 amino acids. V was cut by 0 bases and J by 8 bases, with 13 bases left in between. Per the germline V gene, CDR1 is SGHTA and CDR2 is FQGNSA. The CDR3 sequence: CASSLAWGIEEKLFF. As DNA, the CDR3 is TGTGCCAGCAGCTTAGCTTGGGGGATTGAAGAAAAACTGTTTTTT.

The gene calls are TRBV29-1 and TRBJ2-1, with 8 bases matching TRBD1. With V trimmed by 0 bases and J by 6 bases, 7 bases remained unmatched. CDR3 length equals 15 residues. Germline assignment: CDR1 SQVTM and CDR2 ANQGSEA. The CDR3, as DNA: TGCAGCGTTGAAGAGGGCAGGGGGCGCCCCAATGAGCAGTTCTTC. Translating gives CSVEEGRGRPNEQFF.

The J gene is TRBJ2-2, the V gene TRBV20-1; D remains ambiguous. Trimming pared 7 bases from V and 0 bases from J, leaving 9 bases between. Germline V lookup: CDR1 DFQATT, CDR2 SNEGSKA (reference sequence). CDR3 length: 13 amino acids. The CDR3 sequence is CSVTGTNTGELFF. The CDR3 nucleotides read TGCAGTGTCACCGGAACGAACACCGGGGAGCTGTTTTTT.

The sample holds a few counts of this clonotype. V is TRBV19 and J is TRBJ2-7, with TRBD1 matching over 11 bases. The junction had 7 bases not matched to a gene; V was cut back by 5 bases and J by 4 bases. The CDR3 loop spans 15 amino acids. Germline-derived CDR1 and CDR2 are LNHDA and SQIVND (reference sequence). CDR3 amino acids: CASSPGQGGEYEQYF. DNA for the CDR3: TGTGCCAGTAGTCCGGGACAGGGGGGAGAGTACGAGCAGTACTTC. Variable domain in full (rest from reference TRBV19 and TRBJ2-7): DGGITQSPKYLFRKEGQNVTLSCEQNLNHDAMYWYRQDPGQGLRLIYYSQIVNDFQKGDIAEGYSVSREKKESFPLTVTSAQKNPTAFYLCASSPGQGGEYEQYFGPGTRLTVT.

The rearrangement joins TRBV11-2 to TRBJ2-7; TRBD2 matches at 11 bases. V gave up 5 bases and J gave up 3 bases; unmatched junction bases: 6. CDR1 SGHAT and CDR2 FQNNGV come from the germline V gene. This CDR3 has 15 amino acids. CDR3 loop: CASSPLGTSGYEQYF. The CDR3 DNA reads TGTGCCAGCAGCCCACTAGGGACTAGCGGCTACGAGCAGTACTTC.

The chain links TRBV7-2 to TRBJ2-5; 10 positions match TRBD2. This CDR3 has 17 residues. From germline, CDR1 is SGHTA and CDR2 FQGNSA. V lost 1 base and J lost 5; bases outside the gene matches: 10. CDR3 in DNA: TGTGCCAGCAGCTTAGATCGAGCGGGGGGGCCACGGGAGACCCAGTACTTC. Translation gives CASSLDRAGGPRETQYF.

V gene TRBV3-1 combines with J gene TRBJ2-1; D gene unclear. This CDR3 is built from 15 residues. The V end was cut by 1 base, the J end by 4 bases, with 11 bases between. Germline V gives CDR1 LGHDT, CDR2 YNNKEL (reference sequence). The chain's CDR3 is CASSQAEGRYNEQFF. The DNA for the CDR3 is TGTGCCAGCAGCCAAGCCGAAGGACGGTACAATGAGCAGTTCTTC.

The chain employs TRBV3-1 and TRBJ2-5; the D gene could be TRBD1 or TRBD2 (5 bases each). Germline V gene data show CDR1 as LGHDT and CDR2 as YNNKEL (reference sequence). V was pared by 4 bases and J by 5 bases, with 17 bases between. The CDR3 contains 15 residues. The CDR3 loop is CASSPGTRRTETQYF. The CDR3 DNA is TGTGCCAGCAGCCCTGGGACGCGGCGAACTGAGACCCAGTACTTC.

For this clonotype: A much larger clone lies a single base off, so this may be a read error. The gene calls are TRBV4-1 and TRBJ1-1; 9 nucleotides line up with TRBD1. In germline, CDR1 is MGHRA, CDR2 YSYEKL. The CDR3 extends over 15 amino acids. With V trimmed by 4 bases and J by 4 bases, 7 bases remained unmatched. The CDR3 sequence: CASSPWTGESTEAFF. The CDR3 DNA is TGCGCCAGCAGCCCATGGACAGGGGAGAGCACTGAAGCTTTCTTT.

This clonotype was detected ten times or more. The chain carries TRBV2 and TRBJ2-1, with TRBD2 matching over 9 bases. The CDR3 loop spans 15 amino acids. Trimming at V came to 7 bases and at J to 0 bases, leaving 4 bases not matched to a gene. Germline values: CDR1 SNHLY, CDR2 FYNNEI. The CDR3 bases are TGTGCCAGCACCCTTAGCGGGAGCTCCTACAATGAGCAGTTCTTC. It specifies CASTLSGSSYNEQFF.

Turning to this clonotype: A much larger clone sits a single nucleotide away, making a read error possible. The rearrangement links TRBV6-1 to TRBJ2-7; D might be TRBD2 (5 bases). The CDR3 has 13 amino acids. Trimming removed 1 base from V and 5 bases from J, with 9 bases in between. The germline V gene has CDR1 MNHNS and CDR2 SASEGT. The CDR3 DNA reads TGTGCCAGCAGTGAAGAATCGGGGAACGAGCAGTACTTC. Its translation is CASSEESGNEQYF.

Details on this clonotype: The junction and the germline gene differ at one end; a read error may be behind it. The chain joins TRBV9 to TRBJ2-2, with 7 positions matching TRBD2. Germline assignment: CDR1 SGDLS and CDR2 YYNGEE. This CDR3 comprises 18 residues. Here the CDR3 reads CASSPAEGLREGTGELLF. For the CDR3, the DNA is TGTGCCAGCAGCCCCGCGGAGGGACTAAGGGAGGGCACCGGGGAGCTGCTTTTT.

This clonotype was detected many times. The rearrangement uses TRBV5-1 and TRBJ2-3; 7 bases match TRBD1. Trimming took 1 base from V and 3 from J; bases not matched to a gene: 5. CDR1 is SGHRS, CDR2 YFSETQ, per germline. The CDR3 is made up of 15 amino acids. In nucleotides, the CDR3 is TGCGCCAGCAGCTTGTATGACAGGGTAACAGATACGCAGTATTTT. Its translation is CASSLYDRVTDTQYF.

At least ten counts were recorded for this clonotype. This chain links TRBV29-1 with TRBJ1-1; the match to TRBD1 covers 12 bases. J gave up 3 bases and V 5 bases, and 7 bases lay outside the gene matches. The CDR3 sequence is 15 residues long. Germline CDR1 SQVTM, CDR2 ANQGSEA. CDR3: CSVPGTGGYYTEAFF. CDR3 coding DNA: TGCAGCGTTCCCGGGACAGGGGGCTATTACACTGAAGCTTTCTTT.

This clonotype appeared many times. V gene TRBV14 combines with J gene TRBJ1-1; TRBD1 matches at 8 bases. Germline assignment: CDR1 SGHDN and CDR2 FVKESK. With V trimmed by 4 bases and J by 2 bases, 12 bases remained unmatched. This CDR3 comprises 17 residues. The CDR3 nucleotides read TGTGCCAGCAGCCCGAGACAGGGGATAGGAGGAAACACTGAAGCTTTCTTT. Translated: CASSPRQGIGGNTEAFF.

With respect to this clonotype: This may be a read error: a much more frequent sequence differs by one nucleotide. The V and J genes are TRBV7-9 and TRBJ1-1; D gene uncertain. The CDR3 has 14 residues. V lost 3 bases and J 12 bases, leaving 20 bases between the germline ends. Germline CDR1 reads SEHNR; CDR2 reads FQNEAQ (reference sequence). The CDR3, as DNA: TGTGCCAGCAGCTTGTCCCGTACCGCTGACGAAACTTTCTTT. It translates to CASSLSRTADETFF.